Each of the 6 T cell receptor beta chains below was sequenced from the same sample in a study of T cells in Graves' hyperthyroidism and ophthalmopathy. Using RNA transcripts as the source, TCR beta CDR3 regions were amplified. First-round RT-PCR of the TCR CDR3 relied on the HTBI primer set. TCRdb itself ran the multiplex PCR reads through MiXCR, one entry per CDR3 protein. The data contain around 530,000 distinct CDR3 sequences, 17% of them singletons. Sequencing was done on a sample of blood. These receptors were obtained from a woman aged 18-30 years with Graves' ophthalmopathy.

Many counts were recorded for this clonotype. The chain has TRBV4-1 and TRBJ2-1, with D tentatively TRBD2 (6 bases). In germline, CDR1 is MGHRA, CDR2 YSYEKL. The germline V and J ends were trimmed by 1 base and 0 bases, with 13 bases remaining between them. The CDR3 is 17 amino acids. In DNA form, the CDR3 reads TGCGCCAGCAGCCAAGGGCGGGGCAGAAGCTCCTACAATGAGCAGTTCTTC. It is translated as CASSQGRGRSSYNEQFF.

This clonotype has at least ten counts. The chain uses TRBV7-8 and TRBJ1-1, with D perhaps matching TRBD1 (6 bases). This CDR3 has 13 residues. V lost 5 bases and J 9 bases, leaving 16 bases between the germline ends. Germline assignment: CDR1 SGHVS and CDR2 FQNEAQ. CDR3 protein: CASSPRQEYKAFF. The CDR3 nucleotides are TGTGCCAGCAGCCCAAGACAGGAATATAAAGCTTTCTTT.

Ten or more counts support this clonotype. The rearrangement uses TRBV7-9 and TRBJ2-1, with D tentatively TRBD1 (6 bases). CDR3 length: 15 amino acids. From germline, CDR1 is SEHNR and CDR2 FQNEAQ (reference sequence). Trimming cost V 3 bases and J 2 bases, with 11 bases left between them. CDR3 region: CASSFGRGAYNEQFF. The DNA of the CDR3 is TGTGCCAGCAGCTTCGGCAGGGGCGCCTACAATGAGCAGTTCTTC.

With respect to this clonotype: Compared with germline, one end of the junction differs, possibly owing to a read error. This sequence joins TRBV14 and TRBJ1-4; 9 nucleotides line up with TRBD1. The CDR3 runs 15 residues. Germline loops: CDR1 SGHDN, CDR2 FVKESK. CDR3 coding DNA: TGTGCCAGCAGCCGCCACCGGACAGGGGTCGTAAAACTGTCTTTT. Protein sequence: CASSRHRTGVVKLSF.

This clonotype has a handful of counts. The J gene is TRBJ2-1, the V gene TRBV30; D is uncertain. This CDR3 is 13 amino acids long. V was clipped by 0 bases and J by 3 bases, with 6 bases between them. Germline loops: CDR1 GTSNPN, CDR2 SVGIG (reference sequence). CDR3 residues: CAWSVISYNEQFF. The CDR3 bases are TGTGCCTGGAGTGTGATCAGCTACAATGAGCAGTTCTTC.

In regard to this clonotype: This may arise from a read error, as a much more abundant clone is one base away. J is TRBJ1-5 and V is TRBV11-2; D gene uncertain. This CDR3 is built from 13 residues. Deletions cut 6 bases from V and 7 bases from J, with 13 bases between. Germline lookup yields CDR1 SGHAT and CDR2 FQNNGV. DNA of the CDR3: TGTGCCAGCAGATTACGTGCCAGGCAGCCCCAGCATTTT. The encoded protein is CASRLRARQPQHF.